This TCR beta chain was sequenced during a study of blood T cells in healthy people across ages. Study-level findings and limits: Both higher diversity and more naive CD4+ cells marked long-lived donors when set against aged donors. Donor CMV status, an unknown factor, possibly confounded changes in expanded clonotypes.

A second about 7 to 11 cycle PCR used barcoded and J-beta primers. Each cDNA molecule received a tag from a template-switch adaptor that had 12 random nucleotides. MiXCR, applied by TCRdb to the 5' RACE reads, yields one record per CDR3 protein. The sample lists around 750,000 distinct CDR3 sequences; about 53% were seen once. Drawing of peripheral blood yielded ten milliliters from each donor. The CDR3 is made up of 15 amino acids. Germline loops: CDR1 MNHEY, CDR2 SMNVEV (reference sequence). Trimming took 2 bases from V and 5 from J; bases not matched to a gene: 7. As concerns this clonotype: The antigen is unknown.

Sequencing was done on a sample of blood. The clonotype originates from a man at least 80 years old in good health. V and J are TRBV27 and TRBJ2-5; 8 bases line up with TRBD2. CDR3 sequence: CASSLLAGDGETQYF. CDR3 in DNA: TGTGCCAGCAGTTTACTAGCGGGCGATGGGGAGACCCAGTACTTC.